Presented here are 27 T cell receptor beta chains from one specimen sequenced in a study of blood T cell repertoires in COVID-19. Sequencing used immunoSEQ multiplex PCR; TCRdb keeps in-frame clones, though not all of them. The sample holds hundreds of thousands of clones, 82% seen once. The specimen was PBMCs or T cells enriched from blood (not recorded which). The source is a woman aged 55-75 years who had recovered from COVID-19.

The chain couples TRBV5-1 to TRBJ2-1, with 12 nucleotides matching TRBD2. V gave up 0 bases and J gave up 9 bases; unmatched junction bases: 4. This CDR3 is built from 15 residues. Germline V gene data show CDR1 as SGHRS and CDR2 as YFSETQ. The CDR3 nucleotides read TGCGCCAGCAGCTTGGTTCCTAGCGGGAGGGGTGAGCAGTTCTTC. This translates into CASSLVPSGRGEQFF.

This clone was recorded only once. CDR3 residues: CASSTQPGTGGNDYGYTF. The CDR3 bases are TGTGCCAGCAGCACACAACCAGGGACAGGGGGGAATGACTATGGCTACACCTTC. This chain joins TRBV9 and TRBJ1-2; TRBD1 agrees at 11 bases. Germline loops: CDR1 SGDLS, CDR2 YYNGEE. The ends lost 4 bases at V and 3 bases at J; junction bases unmatched: 14. The CDR3 length is 18 residues.

This chain uses TRBV7-8 with TRBJ1-2; perhaps TRBD1 as D (6 bases). V was pared by 5 bases and J by 2 bases, with 9 bases between. Germline lookup yields CDR1 SGHVS and CDR2 FQNEAQ. The CDR3 length is 13 residues. The CDR3 loop is CASSTRGNYGYTF. In DNA, the CDR3 is TGTGCCAGCAGCACCAGGGGAAACTATGGCTACACCTTC.

This clone was detected ten times or more. The chain recombines TRBV5-4 with TRBJ2-2; tentatively, D is TRBD2 (6 bases). Per germline, CDR1 SGHNT and CDR2 YYREEE (reference sequence). V was clipped by 1 base and J by 7 bases, with 11 bases between them. The CDR3 sequence is 14 residues long. Here the CDR3 reads CASSLRAGNGELFF. DNA for the CDR3: TGTGCCAGCAGCTTGAGAGCGGGTAACGGGGAGCTGTTTTTT.

CDR3 in DNA: TGTGCCAGCAGGAGGACTAGCGGGGGAGGAGAGACCCAGTACTTC. As protein: CASRRTSGGGETQYF. J is TRBJ2-5 and V is TRBV6-5; 13 bases align to TRBD2. The length of the CDR3 is 15 residues. V dropped 6 bases and J dropped 4; count of bases not matched to a gene: 5. CDR1 and CDR2 (germline): MNHEY, SVGAGI.

The chain links TRBV6-5 to TRBJ1-2; 9 bases are shared with TRBD1. This CDR3 has 14 residues. Germline CDR1 reads MNHEY; CDR2 reads SVGAGI. V shed 4 bases and J 8 bases; nucleotides not matched to a gene: 8. CDR3 in DNA: TGTGCCAGCAGTTCCGGACAGGGGATGAGAGGCTACACCTTC. It translates to CASSSGQGMRGYTF.

This clone was counted a few times. The V gene is TRBV9, the J gene TRBJ2-2; the match to TRBD1 covers 8 bases. Germline V gene data show CDR1 as SGDLS and CDR2 as YYNGEE. This CDR3 comprises 17 residues. V gave up 5 bases and J gave up 3 bases; unmatched junction bases: 12. The CDR3 region is CASSQGRGHVDTGELFF. The DNA of the CDR3 is TGTGCCAGCAGTCAGGGCAGGGGGCATGTGGACACCGGGGAGCTGTTTTTT.

This CDR3 reads CASSLDTMGPGNIQYF. The CDR3 region has the DNA TGTGCCAGCAGCTTAGATACGATGGGGCCTGGAAACATTCAGTACTTC. The chain is built from TRBV7-2 and TRBJ2-4, with D possibly TRBD1 on 5 matching bases. V gave up 1 base and J gave up 6 bases, with 16 bases separating them. CDR3 length: 16 residues. CDR1 and CDR2 from the germline V gene are SGHTA and FQGNSA.

This clone was seen only a few times. The chain employs TRBV7-2 and TRBJ1-6, with 8 positions matching TRBD1. Looked up from germline, CDR1 is SGHTA and CDR2 is FQGNSA. This CDR3 spans 16 amino acids. With 1 base clipped from V and 4 bases from J, the junction kept 3 bases outside the gene matches. The CDR3 DNA follows: TGTGCCAGCAGCTTAGTAGACAGGGGATATAATTCACCCCTCCACTTT. As protein: CASSLVDRGYNSPLHF.

The rearrangement joins TRBV3-1 (or the pseudogene TRBV3-2) to TRBJ2-4; TRBD2 agrees at 12 bases. From germline, CDR1 is LGHDT and CDR2 YNNKEL (reference sequence). CDR3 size: 17 residues. Trimming cost V 0 bases and J 5 bases; bases outside gene matches: 5. CDR3 in amino acids: CASSQEGLAGGQNIQYF. Written as DNA, the CDR3 is TGTGCCAGCAGCCAAGAAGGGCTAGCGGGAGGGCAAAACATTCAGTACTTC.

The genes are TRBV7-9 and TRBJ2-7, with TRBD2 matching over 7 bases. V was pared by 3 bases and J by 1 base, with 3 bases of the junction left unmatched. Germline-derived CDR1 and CDR2 are SEHNR and FQNEAQ (reference sequence). The CDR3 consists of 14 residues. This chain's CDR3 is CASSLGEGSYEQYF. CDR3 nucleotides: TGTGCCAGCAGCTTGGGGGAGGGGTCCTACGAGCAGTACTTC.

V is TRBV21-1 and J is TRBJ2-2; no DNA check was done on the table's D call, TRBD1. TRBV21-1 is assigned pseudogene status. The CDR3 sequence is 16 residues long. The CDR3 nucleotides read TGTGCCAGCAGCAGCAGGGCGCGGTGGGACACCGGGGAGCTGTTTTTT. It encodes CASSSRARWDTGELFF.

V usage is TRBV20-1 and J usage is TRBJ2-7; 7 bases map to TRBD1. The V gene end was trimmed by 5 bases and the J gene end by 6 bases; junction bases not matched to a gene: 4. Germline loops: CDR1 DFQATT, CDR2 SNEGSKA (reference sequence). This CDR3 is built from 11 residues. DNA of the CDR3: TGCAGTGCTGACAGGGCAGGCGAGCAGTACTTC. Translation gives CSADRAGEQYF.

The J gene is TRBJ2-3, the V gene TRBV5-1; D is ambiguous. CDR3 length: 15 residues. The V gene lost 0 bases and the J gene lost 2 bases, with 10 bases spanning the gap. The germline V gene has CDR1 SGHRS and CDR2 YFSETQ. CDR3 bases: TGCGCCAGCAGCTTGGAATCCCCACACACAGATACGCAGTATTTT. Protein sequence: CASSLESPHTDTQYF.

This clone was recorded only once. The genes are TRBV7-9 and TRBJ2-7; TRBD1 aligns across 8 bases. V was clipped by 5 bases and J by 1 base; unmatched bases: 10. The CDR3 totals 16 residues. Germline V CDR1 and CDR2: SEHNR, FQNEAQ (reference sequence). In DNA form, the CDR3 reads TGTGCCAGCAGCCCGGGACAGGCGGGCGATTCCTACGAGCAGTACTTC. Translation gives CASSPGQAGDSYEQYF.

A note on this clone: Germline and junction disagree at one end, which may indicate a read error. The V call is TRBV2, the J call TRBJ1-1, with TRBD1 matching over 10 bases. Germline CDR1 reads SNHLY; CDR2 reads FYNNEI. The CDR3 spans 13 residues. The CDR3 loop is CKGQGEWGTEAFF. CDR3 bases: TGCAAAGGACAGGGGGAATGGGGCACTGAAGCTTTCTTT.

The V gene is TRBV14, the J gene TRBJ2-1, with D possibly TRBD2 on 5 matching bases. The CDR3 is 15 amino acids. Per the germline V gene, CDR1 is SGHDN and CDR2 is FVKESK. The V end lost 4 bases, the J end lost 4 bases, and 14 bases lay between the germline ends. CDR3 amino acids: CASSLPGGYYNEQFF. The CDR3 coding sequence is TGTGCCAGCAGCCTCCCCGGAGGTTATTACAATGAGCAGTTCTTC.

This chain links TRBV10-3 with TRBJ1-5; D is unresolved. Per germline, CDR1 ENHRY and CDR2 SYGVKD. V shed 3 bases and J shed 9 bases, with 21 bases lying between them. This CDR3 contains 16 residues. This chain's CDR3 is CAISDLRAVGEGPQHF. The CDR3 DNA follows: TGTGCCATCAGTGATTTAAGGGCGGTGGGAGAAGGGCCCCAGCATTTT.

The chain is built from TRBV11-2 and TRBJ2-2; D might be TRBD1 (5 bases). This CDR3 contains 14 residues. Trimming left V 4 bases short and J 3 bases short, with 9 bases between. The germline gives CDR1 SGHAT, CDR2 FQNNGV. CDR3 bases: TGTGCCAGCAGCTCGACAGTGGACACCGGGGAGCTGTTTTTT. Translated, it gives CASSSTVDTGELFF.

A single count supports this clone. This sequence joins TRBV7-8 and TRBJ2-7, with TRBD1 matching over 9 bases. This CDR3 has 18 residues. Germline V lookup: CDR1 SGHVS, CDR2 FQNEAQ. The V gene end was trimmed by 0 bases and the J gene end by 7 bases; junction bases not matched to a gene: 16. The DNA of the CDR3 is TGTGCCAGCAGCTTAGCGGGGGGACAGGGCGGGGGTTTACTAGAGCAGTACTTC. This translates into CASSLAGGQGGGLLEQYF.

The genes are TRBV5-6 and TRBJ1-6, with 7 bases fitting TRBD1. The CDR3 contains 13 residues. Losses at the gene ends were 6 bases for V and 9 bases for J; bases not matched to a gene: 6. Germline V gene data show CDR1 as SGHDT and CDR2 as YYEEEE. As DNA, the CDR3 is TGTGCCAGCACCGCAGGGGGAGGTTCACCCCTCCACTTT. Translated: CASTAGGGSPLHF.

V is TRBV9 and J is TRBJ1-1; the D is unclear. Germline V gives CDR1 SGDLS, CDR2 YYNGEE. Deletions cut 1 base from V and 5 bases from J, with 12 bases between. The CDR3 has 14 residues. As DNA, the CDR3 is TGTGCCAGCAGCGTATCAACGGGTGGGACTGAAGCTTTCTTT. Amino acids: CASSVSTGGTEAFF.

This clone was counted between two and nine times. V is TRBV5-6 and J is TRBJ1-1, with 7 bases lining up with TRBD1. V lost 2 bases to trimming and J lost 1 base; unmatched junction nucleotides: 2. Per germline, CDR1 SGHDT and CDR2 YYEEEE. The CDR3 extends over 14 amino acids. In DNA form, the CDR3 reads TGTGCCAGCAGCTTTCGGACAGGGAACACTGAAGCTTTCTTT. Its translation is CASSFRTGNTEAFF.

This chain links TRBV5-4 with TRBJ2-7, with 9 nucleotides matching TRBD1. The CDR3 extends over 15 amino acids. Per germline, CDR1 SGHNT and CDR2 YYREEE (reference sequence). J was trimmed by 5 bases and V by 4 bases; bases with no gene match: 10. DNA for the CDR3: TGTGCCAGCAGCCCCCCGGGACAGGGTTTGCACGAGCAGTACTTC. Residues: CASSPPGQGLHEQYF. The full variable domain, with the rest looked up from reference TRBV5-4 and TRBJ2-7, is ETGVTQSPTHLIKTRGQQVTLRCSSQSGHNTVSWYQQALGQGPQFIFQYYREEENGRGNFPPRFSGLQFPNYSSELNVNALELDDSALYLCASSPPGQGLHEQYFGPGTRLTVT.

The V call is TRBV5-6, the J call TRBJ1-1; possibly TRBD1 for D (5 bases). The CDR3 is 16 residues long. Trimming shortened V by 2 bases and J by 3 bases, and 17 bases separated the two germline ends. Germline V gives CDR1 SGHDT, CDR2 YYEEEE. CDR3 protein: CASSFGTGLRDTEAFF. CDR3 bases: TGTGCCAGCAGCTTCGGCACAGGCCTCCGGGACACTGAAGCTTTCTTT.

V gene TRBV6-4 combines with J gene TRBJ2-3, with D possibly being TRBD2 (5 bases). V dropped 0 bases and J dropped 2 bases, with 9 bases sitting between them. The CDR3 totals 15 residues. Germline V CDR1 and CDR2: MRHNA, SNTAGT. CDR3 protein: CASSDSGALTDTQYF. For the CDR3, the DNA is TGTGCCAGCAGTGACTCGGGAGCCCTCACAGATACGCAGTATTTT.

This clone is a singleton in its sample. This chain joins TRBV5-5 and TRBJ2-5; D not resolved. Germline V CDR1 and CDR2: SGHKS, YYEKEE (reference sequence). V was cut by 1 base and J by 5 bases, with 12 bases left in between. This CDR3 spans 14 amino acids. CDR3 sequence (DNA): TGTGCCAGCAGCTTGCCCGACACCTTGGAGACCCAGTACTTC. It specifies CASSLPDTLETQYF.